The 20 T cell receptor beta chains below were found in one sample sequenced in a study of cytomegalovirus exposure and HLA in healthy donors. Primers for the PCR totalled 60 Vbeta and 13 Jbeta. Method: immunoSEQ multiplex PCR; TCRdb's copy keeps in-frame clones and lacks some. The profile shows some 67,000 clones, approximately 75% of them singletons. Sequenced material: PBMCs. These receptors originate from a man aged 55 to 70 in good health and CMV-seropositive.

This clone turned up a few times. The genes are TRBV2 and TRBJ2-7, with TRBD1 as a possible D gene (5 bases). This CDR3 is built from 13 residues. V shed 5 bases and J shed 3 bases, with 11 bases lying between them. Germline V CDR1 and CDR2: SNHLY, FYNNEI. The chain's CDR3 is CASSTTDLYEQYF. In DNA, the CDR3 is TGTGCCAGCAGTACGACAGATCTCTACGAGCAGTACTTC.

The V and J genes are TRBV2 and TRBJ1-1, with TRBD1 as a possible D gene (5 bases). Trimming shortened V by 8 bases and J by 4 bases, and 20 bases separated the two germline ends. CDR3 length: 15 amino acids. Per germline, CDR1 SNHLY and CDR2 FYNNEI. The chain's CDR3 is CASHIGGGGGTEAFF. The DNA for the CDR3 is TGTGCCAGCCACATCGGGGGGGGTGGGGGCACTGAAGCTTTCTTT.

This clone came up a few times. The rearrangement links TRBV11-3 to TRBJ1-2; TRBD1 agrees at 7 bases. The length of the CDR3 is 13 residues. In germline, CDR1 is SGHNT, CDR2 YENEEA. V lost 1 base and J lost 10; bases outside the gene matches: 6. CDR3 region: CASSLGQGIDYTF. The CDR3 DNA follows: TGTGCCAGCAGCTTAGGACAGGGTATCGACTACACCTTC.

The chain has TRBV29-1 and TRBJ2-5; D not resolved. V was cut by 7 bases and J by 5 bases, with 11 bases left in between. The CDR3 runs 11 residues. Germline-derived CDR1 and CDR2 are SQVTM and ANQGSEA. CDR3 sequence (DNA): TGCAGCGCACCTGTCGAGGAGACCCAGTACTTC. This gives the protein CSAPVEETQYF.

The CDR3 protein is CASSPGTSSENYGYTF. The CDR3 DNA reads as TGTGCCAGCAGTCCCGGGACATCCTCGGAGAACTATGGCTACACCTTC. The J gene is TRBJ1-2, the V gene TRBV25-1; D possibly corresponds to TRBD1 (6 bases). Germline values: CDR1 MGHDK, CDR2 SYGVNS. This CDR3 comprises 16 residues. The V and J ends lost 5 bases and 2 bases respectively, with 18 bases between them.

This clone showed up just a few times. The genes are TRBV2 and TRBJ2-7, with D uncertain. This CDR3 is built from 12 residues. Trimming took 4 bases from V and 6 from J, leaving 10 bases between them. Germline CDR1 and CDR2: SNHLY and FYNNEI. The CDR3 loop reads CASSAGLGEQYF. CDR3 nucleotide sequence: TGTGCCAGCAGTGCGGGTTTGGGCGAGCAGTACTTC.

The chain links TRBV7-6 to TRBJ2-3; D is possibly TRBD2 (6 bases). CDR1 is SGHVS and CDR2 is FNYEAQ in the germline V gene. The CDR3 is made up of 14 amino acids. The V end lost 3 bases, the J end lost 4 bases, and 11 bases lay between the germline ends. This CDR3 is CASSLGSGADTQYF. The CDR3 region has the DNA TGTGCCAGCAGCTTGGGTTCGGGGGCAGATACGCAGTATTTT.

This clone was detected only a few times. This chain joins TRBV6-1 and TRBJ1-1, with 7 bases identical to TRBD1. The CDR3 has 14 amino acids. CDR1 is MNHNS, CDR2 SASEGT, per germline. V was pared by 5 bases and J by 5 bases, with 8 bases of the junction left unmatched. The CDR3 sequence is CASSHGQAGTEAFF. The CDR3 nucleotides read TGTGCCAGCAGTCACGGACAGGCTGGAACTGAAGCTTTCTTT.

The table lists this clone with a few counts. The chain couples TRBV11-3 to TRBJ1-3; the D gene is possibly TRBD1 (6 bases). V was trimmed by 5 bases and J by 1 base, leaving 9 bases between them. CDR3 size: 14 residues. Germline V lookup: CDR1 SGHNT, CDR2 YENEEA. CDR3 residues: CASSQGQSGNTIYF. The CDR3 DNA is TGTGCCAGCAGCCAAGGACAGTCTGGAAACACCATATATTTT.

This chain joins TRBV7-9 and TRBJ2-2; D gene uncertain. Trimming pared 7 bases from V and 1 base from J, leaving 16 bases between. The CDR3 covers 16 residues. Per germline, CDR1 SEHNR and CDR2 FQNEAQ (reference sequence). CDR3 residues: CASTLNSPRNTGELFF. CDR3 coding DNA: TGTGCCAGCACCCTAAACTCTCCAAGGAACACCGGGGAGCTGTTTTTT. The complete variable domain, with remaining parts taken from reference TRBV7-9 and TRBJ2-2, reads DTGVSQNPRHKITKRGQNVTFRCDPISEHNRLYWYRQTLGQGPEFLTYFQNEAQLEKSRLLSDRFSAERPKGSFSTLEIQRTEQGDSAMYLCASTLNSPRNTGELFFGEGSRLTVL.

There are a few counts of this clone. This chain links TRBV21-1 with TRBJ1-6. TRBV21-1 represents a pseudogene. The CDR3 is 14 residues long. The CDR3 protein is CASSRGANYSPLHF. CDR3 coding DNA: TGTGCCAGCAGCCGGGGGGCCAATTATTCACCCCTCCACTTT.

The genes are TRBV6-5 and TRBJ2-7; TRBD1 aligns across 7 bases. The trim removed 4 bases at V and 4 bases at J, leaving 4 bases unmatched. This CDR3 comprises 13 residues. The germline V gene has CDR1 MNHEY and CDR2 SVGAGI. The CDR3 DNA reads TGTGCCAGCAGTTCGACAGGGAGTTACGAGCAGTACTTC. Translation gives CASSSTGSYEQYF.

There are a few counts of this clone. The chain employs TRBV7-6 and TRBJ2-1; 10 bases align to TRBD1. The CDR3 loop spans 15 amino acids. Germline trimming cut 5 bases from V and 10 bases from J; bases unmatched to any gene: 11. The germline V gene has CDR1 SGHVS and CDR2 FNYEAQ. In DNA form, the CDR3 reads TGTGCCAGCAGCACCACGACAGGGGGCTTAGGGGAGCAGTTCTTC. This translates into CASSTTTGGLGEQFF. Drawing the rest from reference TRBV7-6 and TRBJ2-1, the complete variable domain is GAGVSQSPRYKVTKRGQDVALRCDPISGHVSLYWYRQALGQGPEFLTYFNYEAQQDKSGLPNDRFSAERPEGSISTLTIQRTEQRDSAMYRCASSTTTGGLGEQFFGPGTRLTVL.

This chain joins TRBV7-6 and TRBJ2-3, with 7 bases matching TRBD2. CDR3 size: 13 residues. V lost 11 bases, J lost 2 bases, and 7 bases stayed unmatched. Germline V gives CDR1 SGHVS, CDR2 FNYEAQ. The CDR3 spells CAVRGEDTDTQYF. CDR3 coding DNA: TGTGCCGTTCGGGGGGAGGACACAGATACGCAGTATTTT.

CDR3 DNA sequence: TGTGCCAGCAGCTTGGGAGCGGGGGGTGCCACAGATACGCAGTATTTT. Its protein is CASSLGAGGATDTQYF. The chain combines TRBV13 with TRBJ2-3; the match to TRBD2 covers 9 bases. With V trimmed by 3 bases and J by 2 bases, 6 bases remained unmatched. The CDR3 has 16 residues. Germline V CDR1 and CDR2: PRHDT, FYEKMQ (reference sequence). Combining the CDR3 with reference TRBV13 and TRBJ2-3 gives the whole variable domain AAGVIQSPRHLIKEKRETATLKCYPIPRHDTVYWYQQGPGQDPQFLISFYEKMQSDKGSIPDRFSAQQFSDYHSELNMSSLELGDSALYFCASSLGAGGATDTQYFGPGTRLTVL.

This clone was counted a single time. The rearrangement joins TRBV7-9 to TRBJ1-1; D not certain. Germline V gene data show CDR1 as SEHNR and CDR2 as FQNEAQ (reference sequence). The germline V and J ends were trimmed by 2 bases and 7 bases, with 8 bases remaining between them. The CDR3 loop spans 12 amino acids. The CDR3 coding sequence is TGTGCCAGCAGCTTACTCGGGATTGAAGCTTTCTTT. Protein sequence: CASSLLGIEAFF.

The CDR3 DNA follows: TGCGCCAGCAGCCAAGTGGACATGGGTTGGATCACCGGGGAGCTGTTTTTT. Its translation is CASSQVDMGWITGELFF. J is TRBJ2-2 and V is TRBV4-1; perhaps TRBD1 as D (5 bases). This CDR3 is built from 17 residues. Trimming pared 1 base from V and 4 bases from J, leaving 16 bases between. CDR1 is MGHRA, CDR2 YSYEKL, per germline.

This chain connects TRBV5-4 to TRBJ2-3; TRBD2 agrees at 9 bases. After removal of 0 bases from V and 10 bases from J, the junction contained 12 bases not matched to a gene. Germline lookup yields CDR1 SGHNT and CDR2 YYREEE (reference sequence). This CDR3 region has 16 residues. CDR3 nucleotides: TGTGCCAGCAGCTTGGGCGGGGGGGCTAGTGGCTTCCCGCAGTATTTT. Amino acids: CASSLGGGASGFPQYF.

The DNA of the CDR3 is TGTGCCAGCAGCCCTACAGGTGGACCCTACGAGCAGTACTTC. Amino acids: CASSPTGGPYEQYF. This sequence joins TRBV11-2 and TRBJ2-7; possible D gene TRBD1, 5 bases. This CDR3 has 14 residues. The V and J ends lost 5 bases and 2 bases respectively, with 13 bases between them. Germline V gene sequence: CDR1 SGHAT, CDR2 FQNNGV. Variable domain in full (rest from reference TRBV11-2 and TRBJ2-7): EAGVAQSPRYKIIEKRQSVAFWCNPISGHATLYWYQQILGQGPKLLIQFQNNGVVDDSQLPKDRFSAERLKGVDSTLKIQPAKLEDSAVYLCASSPTGGPYEQYFGPGTRLTVT.

CDR3 sequence reads: CARRQRDWGSTDTQYF. DNA for the CDR3: TGTGCCAGAAGGCAGAGGGACTGGGGCTCCACAGATACGCAGTATTTT. This rearrangement joins TRBV21-1 to TRBJ2-3; TRBD2 is the table's D call and was not checked against the DNA. TRBV21-1 is a pseudogene. This CDR3 is 16 amino acids long.